What follows is one TCR beta chain and its context. The data belong to a study of blood T cell repertoires in COVID-19. Across the study: Italy, Spain and the United States were the sources of the convalescent and acute COVID-19 samples. PBMCs, B-cell-depleted T cells, or T cells were the source of the cDNA or gDNA that made up the material.

Germline loops: CDR1 SGHNT, CDR2 YYREEE (reference sequence). The V gene end was trimmed by 5 bases and the J gene end by 2 bases; junction bases not matched to a gene: 15. The length of the CDR3 is 18 residues. In the original processing: Amplification of reference gene primers was used by the study to estimate nucleated cell counts. Sequenced by immunoSEQ multiplex PCR; TCRdb stores in-frame clones only, minus some. For V, J and clone size, that table is used; D and trimming come from the DNA. This sample carries 150,000 to 200,000 clones, around 85% of them seen once, and the ten largest clones take around 9.5%.

The specimen was peripheral blood. The V gene is TRBV5-4, the J gene TRBJ2-3, with TRBD1 matching over 9 bases. This receptor was obtained from a woman over 75 with acute or convalescent COVID-19. DNA for the CDR3: TGTGCCAGCAGGCCTGGGGGACAGGGAGAGACTAACACAGATACGCAGTATTTT. Protein product: CASRPGGQGETNTDTQYF.